The 27 T cell receptor beta chains below were found in one sample sequenced in a study of OX40 agonist ivuxolimab in advanced cancers. The library was prepared using the immunoSEQ multiplex PCR assay. TCRdb provides this immuneACCESS table in a form limited to in-frame rearrangements. Some clones are lacking; in checked studies, under half of them reflect an unresolved V gene, and why the rest are absent is not known. This sample is represented by under 90,000 clones; approximately 89% of them were singletons. 0.2% to 0.25% of the sample is held by the ten biggest clonotypes. Material: CD4+ or CD8+ T cells sorted from blood, obtained in a trial of the OX40 agonist ivuxolimab. These TCRs come from an adult with an advanced solid tumor such as melanoma, head and neck, liver or kidney cancer.

The V and J genes are TRBV13 and TRBJ2-1, with 8 bases matching TRBD1. V was pared by 2 bases and J by 8 bases, with 11 bases of the junction left unmatched. Germline V gene data show CDR1 as PRHDT and CDR2 as FYEKMQ (reference sequence). The CDR3 runs to 16 residues. CDR3 in amino acids: CASSLQGALIKDEQFF. The CDR3 nucleotides read TGTGCCAGCAGCTTACAGGGGGCCCTCATTAAAGATGAGCAGTTCTTC. Variable domain in full (rest from reference TRBV13 and TRBJ2-1): AAGVIQSPRHLIKEKRETATLKCYPIPRHDTVYWYQQGPGQDPQFLISFYEKMQSDKGSIPDRFSAQQFSDYHSELNMSSLELGDSALYFCASSLQGALIKDEQFFGPGTRLTVL.

The chain is built from TRBV9 and TRBJ1-4, with a weak D call TRBD1 (5 bases). The CDR3 is made up of 15 amino acids. Germline V CDR1 and CDR2: SGDLS, YYNGEE. Deletions cut 0 bases from V and 3 bases from J, with 9 bases between. The CDR3 loop is CASSVGQPPNEKLFF. In DNA, the CDR3 is TGTGCCAGCAGCGTAGGACAGCCACCTAATGAAAAACTGTTTTTT.

The chain carries TRBV27 and TRBJ2-1; D remains unclear. The V and J ends lost 6 bases and 9 bases respectively, with 21 bases between them. Germline CDR1 is MNHEY and CDR2 is SMNVEV (reference sequence). The CDR3 runs to 15 residues. The CDR3 protein is CASSQFQSQLGEQFF. Here the CDR3 DNA reads TGTGCCAGCAGCCAATTTCAATCCCAGTTGGGTGAGCAGTTCTTC.

DNA for the CDR3: TGCAGCGTCTCAGGGGGCCCGAACACCGGGGAGCTGTTTTTT. It yields the protein CSVSGGPNTGELFF. J is TRBJ2-2 and V is TRBV29-1, with 8 bases identical to TRBD1. This CDR3 contains 14 residues. With 6 bases clipped from V and 0 bases from J, the junction kept 3 bases outside the gene matches. Germline assignment: CDR1 SQVTM and CDR2 ANQGSEA.

This chain links TRBV4-1 with TRBJ1-2, with D maybe TRBD1 (5 bases). V was pared by 0 bases and J by 4 bases, with 15 bases between. Germline V lookup: CDR1 MGHRA, CDR2 YSYEKL. The CDR3 length is 16 residues. The CDR3 DNA is TGCGCCAGCAGCCAAGATCGGGCAGGGCAAAGCTATGGCTACACCTTC. Translating gives CASSQDRAGQSYGYTF.

The chain combines TRBV18 with TRBJ1-5; D uncertain. Germline V CDR1 and CDR2: KGHSH, LQKENI. V dropped 3 bases and J dropped 4 bases, with 13 bases sitting between them. This CDR3 has 15 amino acids. The CDR3 is CASSPPRTENQPQHF. In DNA form, the CDR3 reads TGTGCCAGCTCACCTCCCCGGACTGAAAATCAGCCCCAGCATTTT.

The count of this clone is one. The chain employs TRBV10-3 and TRBJ2-5, with TRBD1 as a possible D gene (6 bases). Trimming stripped 3 bases from V and 1 base from J, with 12 bases between. CDR3 length: 15 residues. Germline CDR1 ENHRY, CDR2 SYGVKD. CDR3 nucleotides: TGTGCCATCAGTGAAGGACAGCCGTCCCAAGAGACCCAGTACTTC. It translates to CAISEGQPSQETQYF.

This clone was counted once. The chain uses TRBV7-8 and TRBJ2-1; D remains unclear. The germline V gene encodes CDR1 SGHVS and CDR2 FQNEAQ. The CDR3 is 12 amino acids. V was pared by 5 bases and J by 10 bases, with 12 bases between. The DNA for the CDR3 is TGTGCCAGCAGCCCCGGACCCCTAGAGCAGTTCTTC. It yields the protein CASSPGPLEQFF.

V gene TRBV5-4 combines with J gene TRBJ2-5; D tentatively fits TRBD1 or TRBD2 (5 bases each). Germline V lookup: CDR1 SGHNT, CDR2 YYREEE (reference sequence). With 4 bases removed from V and 5 bases from J, the gap between germline ends came to 15 bases. The CDR3 consists of 14 residues. The CDR3 bases are TGTGCCAGCAGCCGGGGCAACCTGGGTGAGACCCAGTACTTC. Translated, it gives CASSRGNLGETQYF.

In nucleotides, the CDR3 is TGTGCCAGCAGCCTCGGGGGGGTCGTGGGCTACACCTTC. Protein sequence: CASSLGGVVGYTF. The chain uses TRBV5-8 and TRBJ1-2, with a tentative D call TRBD1 (5 bases). The CDR3 consists of 13 residues. Germline V gene data show CDR1 as SGHTS and CDR2 as YDEGEE. Trimming stripped 4 bases from V and 8 bases from J, with 15 bases between.

The V gene is TRBV6-1, the J gene TRBJ2-1, with a possible D match to TRBD2 (6 bases). Germline CDR1 MNHNS, CDR2 SASEGT. This CDR3 has 12 amino acids. V was clipped by 6 bases and J by 9 bases, with 12 bases between them. The CDR3: CASREGPGEQFF. DNA for the CDR3: TGTGCCAGCAGGGAGGGGCCAGGTGAGCAGTTCTTC.

For this clone: Germline and junction disagree at one end, which may indicate a read error. The chain employs TRBV5-4 and TRBJ2-1; tentatively, D is TRBD2 (7 bases). The CDR3 loop spans 15 amino acids. The germline V gene has CDR1 SGHNT and CDR2 YYREEE (reference sequence). The CDR3 nucleotides read TGTGCCAGCAGCTTTGGGGGGGGGCCCTATAATGAGCAGTTCTTC. It specifies CASSFGGGPYNEQFF.

V gene TRBV10-3 combines with J gene TRBJ2-1; tentatively, D is TRBD2 (5 bases). The CDR3 covers 17 residues. Trimming took off 4 bases at V and 0 bases at J, with 16 bases between the two ends. CDR1 and CDR2 (germline): ENHRY, SYGVKD. The CDR3 loop reads CAISARLRGSSYNEQFF. DNA for the CDR3: TGTGCCATCAGTGCTCGTCTCCGGGGAAGCTCCTACAATGAGCAGTTCTTC.

This clone was detected only once. This chain connects TRBV15 to TRBJ2-6; D remains unclear. CDR1 and CDR2 from the germline V gene are LNHNV and YYDKDF (reference sequence). V was cut by 1 base and J by 4 bases, with 14 bases left in between. This CDR3 has 17 residues. This CDR3 is CATSRGASFLGANVLTF. The DNA of the CDR3 is TGTGCCACCAGCAGAGGAGCCAGCTTTTTGGGGGCCAACGTCCTGACTTTC.

This rearrangement joins TRBV4-3 to TRBJ2-2; TRBD2 agrees at 9 bases. Germline CDR1 is LGHNA and CDR2 is YSLEER. The CDR3 length is 15 residues. Trimming at V came to 0 bases and at J to 7 bases, leaving 3 bases not matched to a gene. The CDR3 loop is CASSQESLAGGELFF. The CDR3 region has the DNA TGCGCCAGCAGCCAAGAATCACTAGCGGGCGGGGAGCTGTTTTTT.

This chain joins TRBV7-9 and TRBJ2-1; D remains ambiguous. The CDR3 runs to 17 residues. V lost 5 bases and J lost 0, with 17 bases in between. Germline CDR1 SEHNR, CDR2 FQNEAQ (reference sequence). The CDR3 loop is CASSPPDDQNSYNEQFF. CDR3 DNA sequence: TGTGCCAGCAGCCCCCCGGACGACCAAAACTCCTACAATGAGCAGTTCTTC.

The chain employs TRBV7-9 and TRBJ1-2, with D perhaps matching TRBD1 (5 bases). Germline V gene lookup returns CDR1 SEHNR and CDR2 FQNEAQ (reference sequence). The ends were cut back, 5 bases at V and 7 bases at J, with 20 bases in the middle. The CDR3 extends over 15 amino acids. The CDR3 sequence: CASSPDSGDGSGYTF. The CDR3 DNA is TGTGCCAGCAGCCCTGACAGCGGCGACGGGTCTGGCTACACCTTC.

This chain joins TRBV5-1 and TRBJ2-5; D not resolved. Germline assignment: CDR1 SGHRS and CDR2 YFSETQ. The CDR3 runs 12 residues. V dropped 4 bases and J dropped 5 bases, with 9 bases sitting between them. CDR3 sequence: CASSAGLETQYF. In DNA, the CDR3 is TGCGCCAGCAGCGCCGGGCTGGAGACCCAGTACTTC.

The rearrangement links TRBV7-2 to TRBJ1-5; TRBD1 is a possible D gene (5 bases). Germline loops: CDR1 SGHTA, CDR2 FQGNSA. Trimming took off 2 bases at V and 0 bases at J, with 11 bases between the two ends. The CDR3 covers 16 residues. The CDR3 spells CASSLQGSYSNQPQHF. The CDR3 DNA follows: TGTGCCAGCAGCTTACAGGGATCCTATAGCAATCAGCCCCAGCATTTT.

The J gene is TRBJ1-6, the V gene TRBV6-6; D is unclear. CDR3 length equals 14 residues. Trimming removed 8 bases at V and 7 bases at J, with 15 bases between. Per the germline V gene, CDR1 is MNHNY and CDR2 is SVGAGI (reference sequence). CDR3 bases: TGTGCCAGCCAAGCCGAGTACGGGAATTCACCCCTCCACTTT. Residues: CASQAEYGNSPLHF.

The table lists this clone with a count of one. J is TRBJ2-7 and V is TRBV2; 9 positions agree with TRBD1. The CDR3 consists of 14 residues. Losses at the gene ends were 5 bases for V and 3 bases for J; bases not matched to a gene: 5. CDR1 SNHLY and CDR2 FYNNEI come from the germline V gene. The CDR3 sequence is CASSTGTGHYEQYF. The CDR3 DNA follows: TGTGCCAGCAGTACCGGGACAGGGCACTACGAGCAGTACTTC.

The chain employs TRBV28 and TRBJ2-6; D is unresolved. The CDR3 is 14 residues long. With 1 base removed from V and 2 bases from J, the gap between germline ends came to 3 bases. Germline loops: CDR1 MDHEN, CDR2 SYDVKM. CDR3 region: CASSLFPGANVLTF. CDR3 DNA sequence: TGTGCCAGCAGTTTATTTCCTGGGGCCAACGTCCTGACTTTC.

The chain's CDR3 is CASSSYNQPQHF. CDR3 bases: TGTGCCAGCAGTTCCTACAATCAGCCCCAGCATTTT. The gene calls are TRBV28 and TRBJ1-5; no definite D call. The CDR3 covers 12 residues. CDR1 and CDR2 from the germline V gene are MDHEN and SYDVKM. The V end was cut by 4 bases, the J end by 3 bases, with 4 bases between.

This clone was observed a single time. The chain combines TRBV4-1 with TRBJ2-5; D is ambiguous. Germline V CDR1 and CDR2: MGHRA, YSYEKL. Trimming removed 1 base at V and 4 bases at J, with 4 bases between. This CDR3 region has 12 residues. In DNA, the CDR3 is TGCGCCAGCAGCCAAGTAAGAGAGACCCAGTACTTC. This encodes CASSQVRETQYF.

V usage is TRBV5-6 and J usage is TRBJ1-2; perhaps TRBD1 as D (6 bases). The CDR3 is made up of 12 amino acids. From germline, CDR1 is SGHDT and CDR2 YYEEEE. Trimming stripped 1 base from V and 8 bases from J, with 9 bases between. CDR3 DNA sequence: TGTGCCAGCAGCTTGTCCAGGGGAGGCTACACCTTC. Its translation: CASSLSRGGYTF. The complete variable domain, with remaining parts taken from reference TRBV5-6 and TRBJ1-2, reads DAGVTQSPTHLIKTRGQQVTLRCSPKSGHDTVSWYQQALGQGPQFIFQYYEEEERQRGNFPDRFSGHQFPNYSSELNVNALLLGDSALYLCASSLSRGGYTFGSGTRLTVV.

The chain recombines TRBV11-3 with TRBJ2-1; the match to TRBD1 covers 8 bases. Germline CDR1 SGHNT, CDR2 YENEEA. CDR3 length: 15 amino acids. With V trimmed by 0 bases and J by 8 bases, 6 bases remained unmatched. Here the CDR3 reads CASSLEVRGRDEQFF. The CDR3 DNA follows: TGTGCCAGCAGCTTAGAGGTCAGGGGGCGGGATGAGCAGTTCTTC.

This clone has only one observation. The V and J genes are TRBV19 and TRBJ2-2, with D tentatively TRBD1 (6 bases). The CDR3 loop spans 14 amino acids. Trimming pared 5 bases from V and 1 base from J, leaving 8 bases between. The germline gives CDR1 LNHDA, CDR2 SQIVND (reference sequence). CDR3 nucleotides: TGTGCCAGTAGTTCGACAGGGAACACCGGGGAGCTGTTTTTT. It translates to CASSSTGNTGELFF.